This TCR beta chain was recorded in a study of CD8+CD57+ T cells in acquired aplastic anemia. Study overall: An average of roughly 3 ug of DNA was obtained from sorted CD4+ and CD8+ cells.

The template used for profiling TCR beta VDJ and CDR3 was genomic DNA. TCRdb called the reads again in MiXCR, with one record for every CDR3 protein. The sample shows about 110,000 distinct CDR3 sequences, approximately 48% of them seen only once. CDR1 and CDR2 from the germline V gene are SGHDN and FVKESK. Trimming shortened V by 2 bases and J by 0 bases, and 11 bases separated the two germline ends. The length of the CDR3 is 15 residues. This clonotype was observed at least ten times. Its antigen is undetermined. Study observations and caveats: Approximately 29 was the count of CD8+ CDR3 sequences that patients shared with controls.

This sequence originates from a human donor in good health, serving as a control. The V gene is TRBV14, the J gene TRBJ2-7; D remains ambiguous. Sequenced input: sorted CD4+, CD8+, or CD8+CD57+ T cells (not recorded which) from PBMCs. The CDR3 sequence is CASSQYKGNSYEQYF. CDR3 bases: TGTGCCAGCAGCCAATATAAGGGCAACTCCTACGAGCAGTACTTC. Full variable domain (remainder filled in from reference TRBV14 and TRBJ2-7): EAGVTQFPSHSVIEKGQTVTLRCDPISGHDNLYWYRRVMGKEIKFLLHFVKESKQDESGMPNNRFLAERTGGTYSTLKVQPAELEDSGVYFCASSQYKGNSYEQYFGPGTRLTVT.